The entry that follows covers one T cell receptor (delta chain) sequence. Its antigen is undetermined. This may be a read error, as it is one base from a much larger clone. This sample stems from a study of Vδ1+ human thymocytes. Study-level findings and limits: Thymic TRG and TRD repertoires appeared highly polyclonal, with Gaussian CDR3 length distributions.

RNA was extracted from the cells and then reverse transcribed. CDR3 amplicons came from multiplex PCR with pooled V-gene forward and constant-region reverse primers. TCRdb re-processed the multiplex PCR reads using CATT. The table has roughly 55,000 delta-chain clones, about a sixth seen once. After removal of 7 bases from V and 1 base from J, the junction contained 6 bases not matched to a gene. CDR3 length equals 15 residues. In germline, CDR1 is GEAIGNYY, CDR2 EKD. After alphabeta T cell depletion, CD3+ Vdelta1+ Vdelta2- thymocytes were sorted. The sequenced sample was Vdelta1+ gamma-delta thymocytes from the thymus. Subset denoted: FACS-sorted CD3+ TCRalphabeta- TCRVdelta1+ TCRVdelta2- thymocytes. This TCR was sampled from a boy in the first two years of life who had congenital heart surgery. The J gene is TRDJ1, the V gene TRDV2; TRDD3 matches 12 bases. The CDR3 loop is CAWVHWGIPTDKLIF. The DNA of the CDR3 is TGTGCCTGGGTCCACTGGGGGATACCCACCGATAAACTCATCTTT.